These 22 T cell receptor beta chains were sequenced from one sample in a study of identical twins. Each CDR3 protein is one row after TCRdb ran MiXCR on the 5' RACE reads. The profile shows hundreds of thousands of distinct CDR3 sequences, about a fifth of them singletons. These data were also filed under a second study, of yellow fever vaccine responses in identical twins.

Source material: CD4+ T cells sorted from blood. The receptors stem from a woman between 18 and 29 years old in good health.

The chain couples TRBV12-3 or TRBV12-4 to TRBJ1-5; 9 positions agree with TRBD1. The length of the CDR3 is 14 residues. Trimming took 6 bases from V and 4 from J; bases not matched to a gene: 4. This chain's CDR3 is CASRGQGRNQPQHF. The CDR3 nucleotides read TGTGCCAGCAGGGGACAGGGAAGGAATCAGCCCCAGCATTTT.

The rearrangement joins TRBV12-3 or TRBV12-4 to TRBJ2-7; no clear D. V lost 3 bases and J lost 1, with 7 bases in between. The CDR3 loop spans 13 amino acids. Here the CDR3 DNA reads TGTGCCAGCAGTTTTGAAGGTTCCTACGAGCAGTACTTC. Translating it yields CASSFEGSYEQYF.

This clonotype was detected only a few times. This chain connects TRBV10-3 to TRBJ2-1; 15 bases are a match to TRBD2. The CDR3 contains 18 residues. With V trimmed by 2 bases and J by 4 bases, 6 bases remained unmatched. Germline lookup yields CDR1 ENHRY and CDR2 SYGVKD. Here the CDR3 reads CAISEAGTSGRQYNEQFF. The CDR3 nucleotides are TGTGCCATCAGTGAGGCCGGGACTAGCGGGAGGCAATACAATGAGCAGTTCTTC.

In this sample, this clonotype turned up a few times. The chain links TRBV6-1 to TRBJ2-7; D possibly corresponds to TRBD2 (6 bases). The CDR3 has 14 amino acids. CDR1 and CDR2 (germline): MNHNS, SASEGT. Trimming cost V 7 bases and J 3 bases, with 16 bases left between them. CDR3 sequence (DNA): TGTGCCAGCACCCGGGACTTTGGACACTACGAGCAGTACTTC. Residues: CASTRDFGHYEQYF.

This chain uses TRBV9 with TRBJ1-3; D is unclear. Germline V lookup: CDR1 SGDLS, CDR2 YYNGEE. The CDR3 is 15 amino acids. Trimming cost V 0 bases and J 0 bases, with 7 bases left between them. The DNA of the CDR3 is TGTGCCAGCAGCGTAGGAGTCAGCTCTGGAAACACCATATATTTT. Translated: CASSVGVSSGNTIYF. Full variable domain (outside the CDR3, taken from reference TRBV9 and TRBJ1-3): DSGVTQTPKHLITATGQRVTLRCSPRSGDLSVYWYQQSLDQGLQFLIQYYNGEERAKGNILERFSAQQFPDLHSELNLSSLELGDSALYFCASSVGVSSGNTIYFGEGSWLTVV.

The rearrangement links TRBV7-9 to TRBJ1-2; TRBD1 aligns across 8 bases. The trim removed 2 bases at V and 2 bases at J, leaving 7 bases unmatched. Per the germline V gene, CDR1 is SEHNR and CDR2 is FQNEAQ (reference sequence). The length of the CDR3 is 16 residues. CDR3 DNA: TGTGCCAGCAGCTTACCACGCAGGGGGCAAAACTATGGCTACACCTTC. Protein sequence: CASSLPRRGQNYGYTF.

This clonotype showed up just a few times. V is TRBV7-9 and J is TRBJ2-1, with 11 positions matching TRBD2. Germline values: CDR1 SEHNR, CDR2 FQNEAQ (reference sequence). The J segment lost 6 bases and the V segment lost 3 bases, leaving 10 bases of the junction unmatched. This CDR3 is 17 amino acids long. DNA of the CDR3: TGTGCCAGCAGCTTTAAACCGGGACTAGCGGAAGCCAATGAGCAGTTCTTC. Residues: CASSFKPGLAEANEQFF.

This clonotype was seen a handful of times. V usage is TRBV6-1 and J usage is TRBJ2-1, with no clear D. The V gene lost 0 bases and the J gene lost 9 bases, with 12 bases spanning the gap. The germline V gene has CDR1 MNHNS and CDR2 SASEGT. This CDR3 has 14 residues. The CDR3 loop reads CASSEAGFFGEQFF. CDR3 DNA: TGTGCCAGCAGTGAAGCGGGTTTTTTCGGTGAGCAGTTCTTC.

This clonotype was found a few times. This sequence joins TRBV28 and TRBJ1-2; 9 nucleotides align to TRBD1. CDR3 size: 14 residues. Germline CDR1 reads MDHEN; CDR2 reads SYDVKM. With V trimmed by 6 bases and J by 2 bases, 4 bases remained unmatched. CDR3 bases: TGTGCCAGCAGAACGGGACAGGGAAACTATGGCTACACCTTC. Translated, it gives CASRTGQGNYGYTF.

This clonotype was observed at least ten times. The J gene is TRBJ2-3, the V gene TRBV9, with D unclear. The CDR3 runs 12 residues. Trimming cost V 5 bases and J 2 bases, with 6 bases left between them. CDR1 SGDLS and CDR2 YYNGEE come from the germline V gene. CDR3 sequence reads: CASSTTTDTQYF. The CDR3 nucleotides read TGTGCCAGCAGTACAACCACAGATACGCAGTATTTT. The whole variable domain, filled in from reference TRBV9 and TRBJ2-3, reads DSGVTQTPKHLITATGQRVTLRCSPRSGDLSVYWYQQSLDQGLQFLIQYYNGEERAKGNILERFSAQQFPDLHSELNLSSLELGDSALYFCASSTTTDTQYFGPGTRLTVL.

V usage is TRBV28 and J usage is TRBJ2-5; D remains ambiguous. Looked up from germline, CDR1 is MDHEN and CDR2 is SYDVKM. V dropped 3 bases and J dropped 5 bases, with 13 bases sitting between them. This CDR3 is 14 amino acids long. CDR3 in DNA: TGTGCCAGCAGTTTGAGACCACTGGGGGAGACCCAGTACTTC. The encoded protein is CASSLRPLGETQYF.

This clonotype was counted between two and nine times. The rearrangement joins TRBV11-2 to TRBJ2-7; no clear D. V lost 3 bases, J lost 4 bases, and 7 bases lay in between. This CDR3 has 12 residues. CDR1 is SGHAT, CDR2 FQNNGV, per germline. CDR3 nucleotides: TGTGCCAGCAGCTTCACATTTTACGAGCAGTACGTC. Amino acid sequence: CASSFTFYEQYV.

This clonotype was detected only a few times. This chain joins TRBV4-2 and TRBJ2-1; 11 bases match TRBD2. The CDR3 loop spans 17 amino acids. Trimming took 4 bases from V and 5 from J; bases not matched to a gene: 10. Per the germline V gene, CDR1 is LGHNA and CDR2 is YNFKEQ. CDR3 DNA sequence: TGTGCCAGCAGCCTCGGCCGACTAGCGGGACCGAACAATGAGCAGTTCTTC. It is translated as CASSLGRLAGPNNEQFF.

This chain joins TRBV10-3 and TRBJ2-3; D remains ambiguous. The germline V gene encodes CDR1 ENHRY and CDR2 SYGVKD. This CDR3 contains 15 residues. V was pared by 5 bases and J by 0 bases, with 12 bases between. The DNA of the CDR3 is TGTGCCATCAGTCCAAGCGTGGGTAGCACAGATACGCAGTATTTT. Translated: CAISPSVGSTDTQYF.

The rearrangement links TRBV20-1 to TRBJ2-3; TRBD2 aligns across 15 bases. The germline gives CDR1 DFQATT, CDR2 SNEGSKA (reference sequence). The CDR3 sequence is 18 residues long. V shed 4 bases, J shed 4 bases, and the junction held 12 bases outside the gene matches. The CDR3 bases are TGCAGTGCTACCTCCGGGACTAGCGGGAGGTGGGTCCCAGATACGCAGTATTTT. Its protein is CSATSGTSGRWVPDTQYF.

This sequence joins TRBV20-1 and TRBJ2-3; D is perhaps TRBD1 (6 bases). The CDR3 has 15 residues. Germline CDR1 reads DFQATT; CDR2 reads SNEGSKA (reference sequence). Trimming took off 1 base at V and 6 bases at J, with 17 bases between the two ends. CDR3 DNA: TGCAGTGCTAGAGGCGGTCAGGGGCTGCGTGATACGCAGTATTTT. Translation: CSARGGQGLRDTQYF.

The chain combines TRBV29-1 with TRBJ2-3; possible D gene TRBD2, 6 bases. Germline assignment: CDR1 SQVTM and CDR2 ANQGSEA. The CDR3 is 14 residues long. V lost 4 bases and J 4 bases, leaving 15 bases between the germline ends. This CDR3 is CSVVIGSFSDTQYF. DNA for the CDR3: TGCAGCGTTGTAATCGGGAGTTTTTCAGATACGCAGTATTTT.

A few counts support this clonotype. V gene TRBV5-1 combines with J gene TRBJ2-3; 7 nucleotides line up with TRBD2. Germline values: CDR1 SGHRS, CDR2 YFSETQ. Unmatched junction bases numbered 3, after V lost 0 bases and J lost 2 bases. The CDR3 is 15 residues long. The chain's CDR3 is CASSLVGTNTDTQYF. The CDR3 region has the DNA TGCGCCAGCAGCTTGGTTGGGACTAACACAGATACGCAGTATTTT.

This clonotype appeared a few times. The chain carries TRBV4-1 and TRBJ1-4; no clear D. CDR3 length: 13 residues. Germline V gives CDR1 MGHRA, CDR2 YSYEKL. Trimming removed 5 bases at V and 7 bases at J, with 11 bases between. The CDR3: CASSSPPAEKLFF. DNA of the CDR3: TGCGCCAGCAGCTCTCCCCCGGCTGAAAAACTGTTTTTT.

The genes are TRBV15 and TRBJ2-1; TRBD2 is a possible D gene (6 bases). Per the germline V gene, CDR1 is LNHNV and CDR2 is YYDKDF (reference sequence). V shed 3 bases and J shed 8 bases, with 8 bases lying between them. There are 12 residues in the CDR3. The CDR3 is CATSSTSYEQFF. DNA for the CDR3: TGTGCCACCAGCAGCACTAGCTATGAGCAGTTCTTC.

V usage is TRBV9 and J usage is TRBJ2-7, with 9 bases identical to TRBD2. The CDR3 contains 15 residues. Trimming removed 4 bases from V and 3 bases from J; junction bases left unmatched: 8. The germline V gene encodes CDR1 SGDLS and CDR2 YYNGEE. The CDR3 spells CASSSSSGSNYEQYF. In DNA, the CDR3 is TGTGCCAGCAGCTCGAGTAGCGGGAGTAACTACGAGCAGTACTTC. Drawing the rest from reference TRBV9 and TRBJ2-7, the complete variable domain is DSGVTQTPKHLITATGQRVTLRCSPRSGDLSVYWYQQSLDQGLQFLIQYYNGEERAKGNILERFSAQQFPDLHSELNLSSLELGDSALYFCASSSSSGSNYEQYFGPGTRLTVT.

The sample holds a few counts of this clonotype. The rearrangement links TRBV7-9 to TRBJ2-3; no definite D call. The V gene lost 5 bases and the J gene lost 6 bases, with 9 bases spanning the gap. This CDR3 is 12 amino acids long. From germline, CDR1 is SEHNR and CDR2 FQNEAQ (reference sequence). The CDR3 nucleotides are TGTGCCAGCAGCACAATCACGGATACGCAGTATTTT. Translation gives CASSTITDTQYF.